The next 16 T cell receptor beta chains were all read from a single sample in a study of blood T cell repertoires in COVID-19. This table comes from immunoSEQ multiplex PCR, and its TCRdb copy is limited to in-frame clones, with some not included. The repertoire holds approximately 70,000 clones, with around 86% as singletons. Sequenced: peripheral blood. The source of these receptors is a man aged 50 to 59 with active COVID-19.

This clone has just a few counts. The CDR3 DNA reads as TGTGCCAGCAGCTCACGGCCAGGCGGGGACACCATATATTTT. Translating it yields CASSSRPGGDTIYF. The chain couples TRBV28 to TRBJ1-3; D is unclear. The ends were cut back, 6 bases at V and 8 bases at J, with 17 bases in the middle. CDR1 is MDHEN, CDR2 SYDVKM, per germline. The CDR3 extends over 14 amino acids.

The rearrangement links TRBV5-6 to TRBJ2-2; tentatively, D is TRBD1 (5 bases). CDR1 is SGHDT, CDR2 YYEEEE, per germline. The V end was cut by 4 bases, the J end by 1 base, with 8 bases between. This CDR3 is built from 14 residues. CDR3 region: CASSNDRNTGELFF. In nucleotides, the CDR3 is TGTGCCAGCAGCAACGACAGGAACACCGGGGAGCTGTTTTTT.

This clone was found once. CDR3: CASSLAGGNYNEQFF. CDR3 in DNA: TGTGCCAGCAGCTTGGCGGGAGGGAATTACAATGAGCAGTTCTTC. The chain employs TRBV7-9 and TRBJ2-1; 9 bases line up with TRBD2. The V gene end was trimmed by 3 bases and the J gene end by 4 bases; junction bases not matched to a gene: 4. CDR1 is SEHNR and CDR2 is FQNEAQ in the germline V gene (reference sequence). This CDR3 region has 15 residues.

In this sample, this clone turned up a few times. The chain couples TRBV5-1 to TRBJ1-2; a possible D gene is TRBD1 (5 bases). The CDR3 has 15 residues. Germline-derived CDR1 and CDR2 are SGHRS and YFSETQ. V was pared by 0 bases and J by 3 bases, with 12 bases between. Here the CDR3 DNA reads TGCGCCAGCAGCTTGGTGCAGGGTGCGGACTATGGCTACACCTTC. This translates into CASSLVQGADYGYTF.

The chain employs TRBV6-5 and TRBJ1-3, with TRBD1 as a possible D gene (5 bases). CDR1 MNHEY and CDR2 SVGAGI come from the germline V gene. V was clipped by 2 bases and J by 4 bases, with 15 bases between them. The CDR3 is 16 amino acids. The CDR3 DNA reads as TGTGCCAGCAGTTACCGCCCGACAGCACTCGGAAACACCATATATTTT. Amino acids: CASSYRPTALGNTIYF.

The CDR3 sequence: CASSLRDSSYNEQFF. CDR3 bases: TGTGCCAGCAGTCTTCGGGACAGCTCCTACAATGAGCAGTTCTTC. The V and J genes are TRBV6-2 or TRBV6-3 and TRBJ2-1; TRBD1 matches 7 bases. Per the germline V gene, CDR1 is MNHEY and CDR2 is SVGEGT. The ends lost 5 bases at V and 0 bases at J; junction bases unmatched: 4. The CDR3 runs 15 residues.

V gene TRBV28 combines with J gene TRBJ2-1, with 10 bases lining up with TRBD1. This CDR3 spans 18 amino acids. CDR1 and CDR2 (germline): MDHEN, SYDVKM. The V and J ends lost 6 bases and 9 bases, in that order; junction bases with no gene match: 20. The CDR3 DNA is TGTGCCAGCAGCTCATGGGGCGACAGGGGGCGAAAGGAGGCTGAGCAGTTCTTC. Translating it yields CASSSWGDRGRKEAEQFF.

The chain couples TRBV7-8 to TRBJ2-3; D may be TRBD2 (6 bases). Germline V gene data show CDR1 as SGHVS and CDR2 as FQNEAQ. There are 17 residues in the CDR3. V lost 1 base to trimming and J lost 1 base, with 15 bases between them. In DNA, the CDR3 is TGTGCCAGCAGCTTAGTCGGTTCGGGGACTGGCACAGATACGCAGTATTTT. Translating it yields CASSLVGSGTGTDTQYF.

This clone has only a few counts. This chain links TRBV4-3 with TRBJ1-2; TRBD1 aligns across 7 bases. Germline values: CDR1 LGHNA, CDR2 YSLEER. CDR3 length: 14 amino acids. Losses at the gene ends were 1 base for V and 6 bases for J; bases not matched to a gene: 5. The CDR3 region has the DNA TGCGCCAGCAGCCAAGGCAGGGGGTTGGATGGCTACACCTTC. Translated: CASSQGRGLDGYTF.

The DNA for the CDR3 is TGTGCCAGCAGCCGATCGGAAACGCTAGGCCATGGCTACACCTTC. It specifies CASSRSETLGHGYTF. The chain is built from TRBV3-1 (or the pseudogene TRBV3-2) and TRBJ1-2; D is uncertain. CDR1 and CDR2 from the germline V gene are LGHDT and YNNKEL (reference sequence). V was shortened by 4 bases and J by 6 bases, with 18 bases between the two germline ends. This CDR3 has 15 residues.

V gene TRBV6-2 or TRBV6-3 combines with J gene TRBJ1-4, with D maybe TRBD1 (6 bases). This CDR3 is built from 15 residues. Germline lookup yields CDR1 MNHEY and CDR2 SVGEGT. Trimming took 5 bases from V and 7 from J, leaving 17 bases between them. CDR3 loop: CASSNHRARAEKLFF. CDR3 bases: TGTGCCAGCAGTAACCACAGGGCCCGGGCTGAAAAACTGTTTTTT.

This clone was recorded only once. The genes are TRBV10-3 and TRBJ1-3, with a possible D match to TRBD1 (6 bases). This CDR3 region has 15 residues. Germline CDR1 ENHRY, CDR2 SYGVKD. V shed 7 bases and J shed 2 bases, with 15 bases lying between them. The CDR3 bases are TGTGCCATCACCGAAGACAGGCCCCCTGGAAACACCATATATTTT. Its protein product is CAITEDRPPGNTIYF.

This clone was found a few times. This chain joins TRBV3-1 (or the pseudogene TRBV3-2) and TRBJ2-3; TRBD2 aligns across 10 bases. The CDR3 contains 14 residues. V shed 6 bases, J shed 3 bases, and the junction held 3 bases outside the gene matches. Germline lookup yields CDR1 LGHDT and CDR2 YNNKEL (reference sequence). The CDR3 here is CASSLSGGTDTQYF. The DNA of the CDR3 is TGTGCCAGCAGTCTTAGCGGGGGGACAGATACGCAGTATTTT.

CDR3 region: CASQTGVTTYGPLHF. CDR3 in DNA: TGTGCCAGCCAGACAGGGGTTACGACTTACGGACCCCTCCACTTT. The J gene is TRBJ1-6, the V gene TRBV2; 8 nucleotides line up with TRBD1. Trimming removed 8 bases from V and 12 bases from J; junction bases left unmatched: 15. CDR3 length: 15 amino acids. The V gene's germline CDR1 is SNHLY and CDR2 FYNNEI.

Written as DNA, the CDR3 is TGCAGCGTTGATCGCGGACAGAATAATGAGCAGTTCTTC. As protein: CSVDRGQNNEQFF. The chain carries TRBV29-1 and TRBJ2-1, with D possibly matching TRBD1 (6 bases). Trimming pared 3 bases from V and 7 bases from J, leaving 13 bases between. The CDR3 is made up of 13 amino acids. Germline-derived CDR1 and CDR2 are SQVTM and ANQGSEA.

The rearrangement joins TRBV6-5 to TRBJ1-4, with 8 bases aligning to TRBD1. The CDR3 is made up of 15 amino acids. The J segment lost 0 bases and the V segment lost 6 bases, leaving 3 bases of the junction unmatched. Germline CDR1 reads MNHEY; CDR2 reads SVGAGI. The CDR3 loop is CASSRDRPTNEKLFF. In DNA form, the CDR3 reads TGTGCCAGCAGCAGGGACAGGCCAACTAATGAAAAACTGTTTTTT.